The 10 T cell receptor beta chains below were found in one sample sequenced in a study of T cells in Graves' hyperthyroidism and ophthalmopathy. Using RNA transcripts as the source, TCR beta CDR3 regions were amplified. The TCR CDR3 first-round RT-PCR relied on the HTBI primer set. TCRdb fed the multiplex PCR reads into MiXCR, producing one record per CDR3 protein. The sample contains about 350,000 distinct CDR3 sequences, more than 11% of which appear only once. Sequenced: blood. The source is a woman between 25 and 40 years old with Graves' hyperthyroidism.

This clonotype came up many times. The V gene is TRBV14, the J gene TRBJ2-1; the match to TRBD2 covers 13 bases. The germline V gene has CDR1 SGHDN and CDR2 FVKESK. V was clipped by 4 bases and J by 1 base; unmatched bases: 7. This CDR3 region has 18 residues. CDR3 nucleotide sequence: TGTGCCAGCAGCCTCGGACTAGCGGGAGCGTGGTCCTACAATGAGCAGTTCTTC. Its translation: CASSLGLAGAWSYNEQFF.

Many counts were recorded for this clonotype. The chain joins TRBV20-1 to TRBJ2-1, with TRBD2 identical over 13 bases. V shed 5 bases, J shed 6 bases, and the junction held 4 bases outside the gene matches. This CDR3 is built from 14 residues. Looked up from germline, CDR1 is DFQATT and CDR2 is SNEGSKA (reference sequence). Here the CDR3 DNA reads TGCAGTGCTCTACTAGCGGGGGGGCGCAATGAGCAGTTCTTC. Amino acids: CSALLAGGRNEQFF.

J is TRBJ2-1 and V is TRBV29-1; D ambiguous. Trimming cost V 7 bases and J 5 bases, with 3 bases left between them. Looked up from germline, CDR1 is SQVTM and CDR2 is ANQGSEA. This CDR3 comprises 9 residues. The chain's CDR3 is CSDDNEQFF. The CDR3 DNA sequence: TGCAGCGACGACAATGAGCAGTTCTTC.

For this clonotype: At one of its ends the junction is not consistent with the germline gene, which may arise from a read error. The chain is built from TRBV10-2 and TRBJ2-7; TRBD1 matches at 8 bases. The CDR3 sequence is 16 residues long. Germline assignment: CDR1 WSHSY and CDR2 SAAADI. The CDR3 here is CASSGTGGGFSYGQYF. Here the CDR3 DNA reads TGCGCCAGCAGCGGGACAGGAGGGGGGTTCTCCTACGGGCAGTACTTC.

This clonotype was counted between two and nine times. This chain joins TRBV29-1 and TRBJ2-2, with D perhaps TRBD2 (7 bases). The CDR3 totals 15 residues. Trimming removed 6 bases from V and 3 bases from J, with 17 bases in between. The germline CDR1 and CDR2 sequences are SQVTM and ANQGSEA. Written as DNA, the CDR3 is TGCAGCGTCTCTAGGGGGGGACTGTACACCGGGGAGCTGTTTTTT. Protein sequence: CSVSRGGLYTGELFF.

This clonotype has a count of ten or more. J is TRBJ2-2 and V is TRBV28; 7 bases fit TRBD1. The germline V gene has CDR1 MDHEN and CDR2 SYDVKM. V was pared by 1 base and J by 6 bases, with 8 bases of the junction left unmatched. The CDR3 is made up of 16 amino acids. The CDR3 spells CASSLLGGLVSGELFF. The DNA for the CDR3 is TGTGCCAGCAGTTTATTAGGGGGCCTAGTTTCCGGGGAGCTGTTTTTT.

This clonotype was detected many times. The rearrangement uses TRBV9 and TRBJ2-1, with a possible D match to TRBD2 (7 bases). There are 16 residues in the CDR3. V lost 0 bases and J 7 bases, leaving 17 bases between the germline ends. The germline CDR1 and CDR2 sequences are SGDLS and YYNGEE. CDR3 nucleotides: TGTGCCAGCAGCGTAGCTGTAAGGGAGGGGGATAATGAGCAGTTCTTC. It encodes CASSVAVREGDNEQFF.

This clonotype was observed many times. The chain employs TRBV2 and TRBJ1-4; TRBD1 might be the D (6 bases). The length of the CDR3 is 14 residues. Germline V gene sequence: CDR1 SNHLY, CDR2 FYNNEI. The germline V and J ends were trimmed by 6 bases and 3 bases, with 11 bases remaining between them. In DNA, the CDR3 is TGTGCCAGCAGCCCACAGGGCCCTAATGAAAAACTGTTTTTT. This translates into CASSPQGPNEKLFF.

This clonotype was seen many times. In nucleotides, the CDR3 is TGCAGTGCTGCCCCGGACAGGAGCACAGATACGCAGTATTTT. Its protein product is CSAAPDRSTDTQYF. V is TRBV20-1 and J is TRBJ2-3, with 7 bases matching TRBD1. The CDR3 consists of 14 residues. J lost 0 bases, V lost 5 bases, and 5 bases had no gene match. Germline CDR1 and CDR2: DFQATT and SNEGSKA (reference sequence).

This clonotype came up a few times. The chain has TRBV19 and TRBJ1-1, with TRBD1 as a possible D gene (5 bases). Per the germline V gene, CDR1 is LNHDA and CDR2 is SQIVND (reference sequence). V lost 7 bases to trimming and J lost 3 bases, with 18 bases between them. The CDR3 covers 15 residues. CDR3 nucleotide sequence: TGTGCCAGTATGAAAGTGGGGGGACGGGACACTGAAGCTTTCTTT. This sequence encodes CASMKVGGRDTEAFF.